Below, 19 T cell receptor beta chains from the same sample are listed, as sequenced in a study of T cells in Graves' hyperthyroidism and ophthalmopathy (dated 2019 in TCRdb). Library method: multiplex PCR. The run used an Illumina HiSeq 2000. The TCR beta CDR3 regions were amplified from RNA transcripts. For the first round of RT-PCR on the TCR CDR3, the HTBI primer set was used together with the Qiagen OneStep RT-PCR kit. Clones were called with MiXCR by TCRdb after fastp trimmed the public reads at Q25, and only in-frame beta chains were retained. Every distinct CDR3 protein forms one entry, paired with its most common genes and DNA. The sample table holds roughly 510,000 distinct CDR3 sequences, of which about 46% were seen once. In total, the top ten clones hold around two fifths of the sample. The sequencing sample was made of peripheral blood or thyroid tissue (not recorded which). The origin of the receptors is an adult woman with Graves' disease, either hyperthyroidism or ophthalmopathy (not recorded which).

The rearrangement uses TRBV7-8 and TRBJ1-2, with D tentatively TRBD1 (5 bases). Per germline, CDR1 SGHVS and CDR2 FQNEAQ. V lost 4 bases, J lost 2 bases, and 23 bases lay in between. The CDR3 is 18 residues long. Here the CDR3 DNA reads TGTGCCAGCAGCTCCATAGAGGGGTTAGGTGGCGGAAACTATGGCTACACCTTC. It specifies CASSSIEGLGGGNYGYTF. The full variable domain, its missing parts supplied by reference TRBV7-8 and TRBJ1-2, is GAGVSQSPRYKVAKRGQDVALRCDPISGHVSLFWYQQALGQGPEFLTYFQNEAQLDKSGLPSDRFFAERPEGSVSTLKIQRTQQEDSAVYLCASSSIEGLGGGNYGYTFGSGTRLTVV.

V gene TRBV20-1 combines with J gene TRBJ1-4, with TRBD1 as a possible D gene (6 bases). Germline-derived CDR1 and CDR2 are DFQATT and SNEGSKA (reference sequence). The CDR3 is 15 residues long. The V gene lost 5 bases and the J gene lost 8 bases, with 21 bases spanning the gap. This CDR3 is CSAYTRDTSGEKLFF. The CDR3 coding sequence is TGCAGTGCTTATACCCGGGACACTTCCGGGGAAAAACTGTTTTTT.

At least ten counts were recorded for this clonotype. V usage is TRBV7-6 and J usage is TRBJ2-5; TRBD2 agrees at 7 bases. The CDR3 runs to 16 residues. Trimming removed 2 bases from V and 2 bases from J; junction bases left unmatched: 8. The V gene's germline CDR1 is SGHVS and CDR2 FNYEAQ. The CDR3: CASSLRPSGMQETQYF. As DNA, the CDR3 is TGTGCCAGCAGCTTACGTCCCAGCGGGATGCAAGAGACCCAGTACTTC.

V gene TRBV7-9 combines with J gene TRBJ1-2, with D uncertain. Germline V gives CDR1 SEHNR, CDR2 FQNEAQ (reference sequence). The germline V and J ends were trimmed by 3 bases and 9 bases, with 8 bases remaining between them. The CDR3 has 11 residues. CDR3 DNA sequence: TGTGCCAGCAGCTTTTCCGCTAGCTACACCTTC. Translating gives CASSFSASYTF.

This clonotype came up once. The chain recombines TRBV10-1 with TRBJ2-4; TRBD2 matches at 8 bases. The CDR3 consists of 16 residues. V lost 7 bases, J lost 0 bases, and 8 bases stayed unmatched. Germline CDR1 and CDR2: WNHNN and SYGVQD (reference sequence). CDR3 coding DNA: TGCGCCAGCATCAAAGGTAGCGGGAAAGCCAAAAACATTCAGTACTTC. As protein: CASIKGSGKAKNIQYF.

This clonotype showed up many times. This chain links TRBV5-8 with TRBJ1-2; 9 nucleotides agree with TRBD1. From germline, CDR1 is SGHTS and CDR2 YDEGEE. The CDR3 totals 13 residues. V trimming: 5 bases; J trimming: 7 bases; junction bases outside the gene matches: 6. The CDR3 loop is CASRQGALSGYTF. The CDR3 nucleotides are TGTGCCAGCAGACAGGGGGCCCTCTCTGGCTACACCTTC. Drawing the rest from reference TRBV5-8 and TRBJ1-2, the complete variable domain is EAGVTQSPTHLIKTRGQQATLRCSPISGHTSVYWYQQALGLGLQFLLWYDEGEERNRGNFPPRFSGRQFPNYSSELNVNALELEDSALYLCASRQGALSGYTFGSGTRLTVV.

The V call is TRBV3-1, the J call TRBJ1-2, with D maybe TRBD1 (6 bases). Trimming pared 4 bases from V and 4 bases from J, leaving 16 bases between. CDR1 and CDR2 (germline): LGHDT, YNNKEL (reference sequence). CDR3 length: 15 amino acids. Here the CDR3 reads CASSREQGLGYGYTF. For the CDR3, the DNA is TGTGCCAGCAGCCGAGAACAGGGACTCGGCTATGGCTACACCTTC.

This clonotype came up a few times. CDR3 in DNA: TGTGCCAGCAGTTTTCAGTTCAATCAGCCCCAGCATTTT. Translating it yields CASSFQFNQPQHF. The chain has TRBV28 and TRBJ1-5; D gene uncertain. CDR1 and CDR2 from the germline V gene are MDHEN and SYDVKM. V lost 3 bases to trimming and J lost 3 bases, with 6 bases between them. This CDR3 is built from 13 residues.

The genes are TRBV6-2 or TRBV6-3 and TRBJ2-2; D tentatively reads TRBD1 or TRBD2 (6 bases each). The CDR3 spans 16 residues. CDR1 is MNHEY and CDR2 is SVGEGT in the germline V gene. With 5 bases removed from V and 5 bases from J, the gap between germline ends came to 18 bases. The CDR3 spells CASSRRTKGGTGELFF. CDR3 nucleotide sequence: TGTGCCAGCAGTCGGCGGACCAAAGGGGGGACCGGGGAGCTGTTTTTT.

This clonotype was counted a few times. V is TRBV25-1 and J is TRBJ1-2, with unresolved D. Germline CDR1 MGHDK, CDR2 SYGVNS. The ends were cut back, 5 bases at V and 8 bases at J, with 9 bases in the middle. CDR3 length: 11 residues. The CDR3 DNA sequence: TGTGCCAGCAGTTACGGGTTCGGCTACACCTTC. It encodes CASSYGFGYTF.

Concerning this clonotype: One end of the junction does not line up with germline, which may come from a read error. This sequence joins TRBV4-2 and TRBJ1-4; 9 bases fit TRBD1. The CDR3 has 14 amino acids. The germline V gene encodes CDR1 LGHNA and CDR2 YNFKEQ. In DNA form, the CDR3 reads TGTGCCAGCAGCGAAGACAGGGGGGGTGAAAAACTGTTTTTT. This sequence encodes CASSEDRGGEKLFF.

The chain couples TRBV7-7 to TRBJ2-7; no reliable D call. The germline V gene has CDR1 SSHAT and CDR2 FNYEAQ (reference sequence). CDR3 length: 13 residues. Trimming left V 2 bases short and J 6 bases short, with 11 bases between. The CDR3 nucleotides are TGTGCCAGCAGCTTATTGATAGGACCCGAGCAGTACTTC. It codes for CASSLLIGPEQYF.

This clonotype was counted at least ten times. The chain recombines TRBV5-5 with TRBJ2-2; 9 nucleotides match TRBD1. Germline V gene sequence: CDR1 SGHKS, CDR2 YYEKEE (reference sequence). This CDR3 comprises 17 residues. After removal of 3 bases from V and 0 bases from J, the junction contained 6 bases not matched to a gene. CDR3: CASSSPTGGTNTGELFF. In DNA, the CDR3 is TGTGCCAGCAGCTCTCCGACAGGGGGAACGAACACCGGGGAGCTGTTTTTT. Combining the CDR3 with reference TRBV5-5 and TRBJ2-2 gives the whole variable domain DAGVTQSPTHLIKTRGQQVTLRCSPISGHKSVSWYQQVLGQGPQFIFQYYEKEERGRGNFPDRFSARQFPNYSSELNVNALLLGDSALYLCASSSPTGGTNTGELFFGEGSRLTVL.

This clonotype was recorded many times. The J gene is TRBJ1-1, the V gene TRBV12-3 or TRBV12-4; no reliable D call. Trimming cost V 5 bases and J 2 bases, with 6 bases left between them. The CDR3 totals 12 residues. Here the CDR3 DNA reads TGTGCCAGCAGTCCCCTCAACACTGAAGCTTTCTTT. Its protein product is CASSPLNTEAFF.

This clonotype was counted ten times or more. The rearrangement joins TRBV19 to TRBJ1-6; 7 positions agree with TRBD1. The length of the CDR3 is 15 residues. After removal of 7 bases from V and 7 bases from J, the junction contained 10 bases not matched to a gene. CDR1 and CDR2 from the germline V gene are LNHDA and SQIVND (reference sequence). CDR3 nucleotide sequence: TGTGCCAGTATCAGCCGGGACAGTTTGAATTCACCCCTCCACTTT. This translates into CASISRDSLNSPLHF.

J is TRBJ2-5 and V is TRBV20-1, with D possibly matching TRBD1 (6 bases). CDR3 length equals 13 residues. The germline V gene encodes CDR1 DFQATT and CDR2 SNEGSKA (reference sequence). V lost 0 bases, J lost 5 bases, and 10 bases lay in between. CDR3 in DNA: TGCAGTGCTAGAGATTGGGGGCGGGAGACCCAGTACTTC. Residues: CSARDWGRETQYF.

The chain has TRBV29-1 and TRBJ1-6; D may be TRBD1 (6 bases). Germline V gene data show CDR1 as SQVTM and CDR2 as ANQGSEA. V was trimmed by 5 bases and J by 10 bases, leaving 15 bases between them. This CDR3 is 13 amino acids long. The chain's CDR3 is CSVKKAGDSPLHF. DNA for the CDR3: TGCAGCGTTAAGAAGGCAGGGGACTCACCCCTCCACTTT.

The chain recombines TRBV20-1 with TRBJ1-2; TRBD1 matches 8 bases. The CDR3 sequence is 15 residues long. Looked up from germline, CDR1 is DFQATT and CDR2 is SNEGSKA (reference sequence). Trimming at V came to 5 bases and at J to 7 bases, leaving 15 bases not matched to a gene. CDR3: CSARRPRTGRSGYTF. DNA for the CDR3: TGCAGTGCTCGCAGACCCAGGACAGGGCGAAGTGGCTACACCTTC.

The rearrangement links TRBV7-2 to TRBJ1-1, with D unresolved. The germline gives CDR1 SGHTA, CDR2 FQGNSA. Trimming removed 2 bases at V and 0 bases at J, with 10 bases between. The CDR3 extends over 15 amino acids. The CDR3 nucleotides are TGTGCCAGCAGCTTAATGGGATTATTGAACACTGAAGCTTTCTTT. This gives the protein CASSLMGLLNTEAFF. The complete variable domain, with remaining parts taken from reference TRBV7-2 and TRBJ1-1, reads GAGVSQSPSNKVTEKGKDVELRCDPISGHTALYWYRQSLGQGLEFLIYFQGNSAPDKSGLPSDRFSAERTGGSVSTLTIQRTQQEDSAVYLCASSLMGLLNTEAFFGQGTRLTVV.